The T cell receptor beta chain described here comes from a study of OX40 agonist ivuxolimab in advanced cancers. Study summary: Patients assigned to dose escalation were diagnosed with hepatocellular carcinoma, melanoma, renal cell or head and neck cancer.

The method was immunoSEQ multiplex PCR; TCRdb's version includes in-frame clones alone and lacks a portion of them. The profile shows over 50,000 clones, 89% of them singletons. The sample consisted of CD4+ or CD8+ T cells sorted from blood, taken in a trial of the OX40 agonist ivuxolimab. This receptor was identified in an adult with an advanced solid tumor such as melanoma, head and neck, liver or kidney cancer.

CDR3 region: CASSPGERAAYEQYF. Written as DNA, the CDR3 is TGTGCCAGCAGTCCCGGTGAGCGGGCGGCCTACGAGCAGTACTTC. The V and J genes are TRBV6-6 and TRBJ2-7; perhaps TRBD2 as D (6 bases). Deletions cut 5 bases from V and 2 bases from J, with 16 bases between. The V gene's germline CDR1 is MNHNY and CDR2 SVGAGI (reference sequence). The CDR3 length is 15 residues.